This TCR beta chain stems from a study of T-cell memory formation after mild COVID-19. Study in general: The TCR clusters were mostly specific to one donor.

Overall study results and limits: The pre-infection memory compartment contained some responding clones, suggesting cross-reactive memory joined. Balance between CD4 and CD8 was seen in clones contracting day 15 to 85, and a CD4+ lean was seen in later expanders.

Turning to this clonotype: Its antigen is unknown.

TCRdb used MiXCR to reprocess the 5' RACE reads, holding one entry per CDR3 protein. The sample has 400,000 to 500,000 distinct CDR3 sequences; around 24% are singletons. Germline CDR1 reads MGHRA; CDR2 reads YSYEKL. The V segment lost 1 base and the J segment 6 bases; nucleotides outside the gene matches: 2. This CDR3 has 14 amino acids. Sequencing input: PBMCs or a T cell subset sorted from them (not recorded which). This clonotype was sampled from an adult woman who had mild COVID-19 (a few samples of this study predate the infection). Cell type and time point are not known. This sequence joins TRBV4-1 and TRBJ2-3; 9 bases agree with TRBD1. CDR3 DNA sequence: TGCGCCAGCAGCCAAGTCGGACAGGGGGATACGCAGTATTTT. Protein sequence: CASSQVGQGDTQYF.